This TCR beta chain came from a study of cytomegalovirus exposure and HLA in healthy donors. As for the study in general: HLA-typed donors contributed some 85 million unique TCRs, which were held in an early data release.

The germline gives CDR1 PRHDT, CDR2 FYEKMQ (reference sequence). V shed 3 bases and J 9 bases; nucleotides not matched to a gene: 12. The CDR3 contains 16 residues. This clone was observed once. Its antigen is undetermined. Amplification used 60 Vbeta primers and 13 Jbeta primers. TCRdb's table, derived via immunoSEQ multiplex PCR, lists solely in-frame clones and lacks some. Among 150,000 to 200,000 clones listed, around 86% were seen once. Study-level points and caveats: The listing of about 150 TCR beta chains classed them as cytomegalovirus-associated. Immune exposure was documented only through CMV serostatus.

This chain links TRBV13 with TRBJ2-3, with 10 bases lining up with TRBD2. This receptor was taken from a girl aged 2-10 years in good health and CMV-seropositive. What was sequenced was PBMCs. CDR3 protein: CASSFAPSGSLQTQYF. Written as DNA, the CDR3 is TGTGCCAGCAGCTTCGCCCCTAGCGGGAGCCTACAAACGCAGTATTTT.